The rows below give T cell receptor beta chains drawn from one sample of a study of T cell repertoires in cytomegalovirus infection. TCRdb re-called the reads with MiXCR, one entry per CDR3 protein. The repertoire holds approximately 260,000 distinct CDR3 sequences, with roughly a fifth as singletons. These receptors lack a known antigen. The sample in question was cultured PBMCs, obtained from culture after CMV antigen stimulation. The source is a human donor in good health (CMV status not recorded). Some clones in this sample may be carry-over from other donors' samples. The CDR3 runs from the conserved cysteine through the conserved F or W. The order of the fields is clone size, J gene, D gene, V gene, CDR3 DNA, CDR3 protein. The D gene is left open where the match is weak. A clone size is listed for some rows: how often the clone was seen (once, few, many), or a class if it is expanded.

clone_size: .
j_call: TRBJ2-3
d_call: .
v_call: TRBV7-2
cdr3_nt: TGTGCCAGCAGCTTAGTCGACGGGTCTCCCCCAGATACGCAGTATTTT
cdr3_aa: CASSLVDGSPPDTQYF

clone_size: .
j_call: TRBJ1-5
d_call: .
v_call: TRBV6-5
cdr3_nt: TGTGCCAGCCAAGAGGATGGCAATCAGCCCCAGCATTTT
cdr3_aa: CASQEDGNQPQHF

clone_size: few
j_call: TRBJ2-2
d_call: .
v_call: TRBV6-7
cdr3_nt: TGTGCCAGCCCTACCGGGATAAACACCGGGGAGCTGTTTTTT
cdr3_aa: CASPTGINTGELFF

clone_size: many
j_call: TRBJ1-2
d_call: .
v_call: TRBV7-2
cdr3_nt: TGTGCCAGCAGCTTGGGGGGGCGGGACTATGGCTACACCTTC
cdr3_aa: CASSLGGRDYGYTF

clone_size: many
j_call: TRBJ2-1
d_call: TRBD1
v_call: TRBV11-2
cdr3_nt: TGTGCCAGCAGCTTGGGCCAGGGGGCCTACAATGAGCAGTTCTTC
cdr3_aa: CASSLGQGAYNEQFF

clone_size: many
j_call: TRBJ2-5
d_call: .
v_call: TRBV7-2
cdr3_nt: TGTGCCAGCAGCAACTCCCGGGACGGAGAGACCCAGTACTTC
cdr3_aa: CASSNSRDGETQYF

clone_size: few
j_call: TRBJ1-3
d_call: .
v_call: TRBV2
cdr3_nt: TGTGCCACCTACTCTGGAAACACCATATATTTT
cdr3_aa: CATYSGNTIYF

clone_size: few
j_call: TRBJ2-3
d_call: TRBD2
v_call: TRBV12-3/TRBV12-4
cdr3_nt: TGTGCCAGCGGCAGTGGGAGGGGAGTGTATTTT
cdr3_aa: CASGSGRGVYF

clone_size: many
j_call: TRBJ2-2
d_call: .
v_call: TRBV7-2
cdr3_nt: TGTGCCAGCACCACTAGGGGGGAGCTGTTTTTT
cdr3_aa: CASTTRGELFF

clone_size: many
j_call: TRBJ1-4
d_call: TRBD1
v_call: TRBV6-5
cdr3_nt: TGTGCCAGCAGTCAGATAAGGGGGCAACTGTTTTTT
cdr3_aa: CASSQIRGQLFF

clone_size: .
j_call: TRBJ2-1
d_call: .
v_call: TRBV19
cdr3_nt: TGTGCCAGTAGACGGGAGAATGAGCAGTTCTTC
cdr3_aa: CASRRENEQFF

clone_size: .
j_call: TRBJ2-7
d_call: TRBD2
v_call: TRBV7-9
cdr3_nt: TGTGCCAGCAGCTTGAGGTCGTCTAGCGGATATTACGAGCAGTACTTC
cdr3_aa: CASSLRSSSGYYEQYF

clone_size: .
j_call: TRBJ2-3
d_call: .
v_call: TRBV11-2
cdr3_nt: TGTGCCAGCAGCGTCTTACCTAATGGCACAGTAAGACCAGATACGCAGTATTTT
cdr3_aa: CASSVLPNGTVRPDTQYF

clone_size: few
j_call: TRBJ2-1
d_call: TRBD1
v_call: TRBV15
cdr3_nt: TGTGCCACCAGCAGAGCCGATTGGGGACAGGGATACAATGAGCAGTTCTTC
cdr3_aa: CATSRADWGQGYNEQFF

clone_size: .
j_call: TRBJ2-3
d_call: .
v_call: TRBV2
cdr3_nt: TGTGCCAGCAGTGAATGGGACATCCGAAACACAGATACGCAGTATTTT
cdr3_aa: CASSEWDIRNTDTQYF

clone_size: .
j_call: TRBJ1-6
d_call: TRBD1
v_call: TRBV11-2
cdr3_nt: TGTGCCAGCAGCCATGGGACAGGGATTCTTTCACCCCTCCACTTT
cdr3_aa: CASSHGTGILSPLHF

clone_size: many
j_call: TRBJ1-2
d_call: .
v_call: TRBV7-2
cdr3_nt: TGTGCCAGCAGCCCTATGGAAAGGGCCGGCTATGGCTACACCTTC
cdr3_aa: CASSPMERAGYGYTF

clone_size: .
j_call: TRBJ1-2
d_call: .
v_call: TRBV13
cdr3_nt: TGTGCCAGCAGCCTCTACTCACGGCTTCTAGGCGAACTAGATGGCTACACCTTC
cdr3_aa: CASSLYSRLLGELDGYTF

clone_size: few
j_call: TRBJ1-3
d_call: TRBD1
v_call: TRBV12-3/TRBV12-4
cdr3_nt: TGTGCCAGCAGCCGACCGGACAGGGTATCTGGAAACACCATATATTTT
cdr3_aa: CASSRPDRVSGNTIYF

clone_size: .
j_call: TRBJ1-2
d_call: TRBD1
v_call: TRBV20-1
cdr3_nt: TGCAGTGCAACCGGGACAGGGGGCGCGGGCTACACCTTC
cdr3_aa: CSATGTGGAGYTF

clone_size: .
j_call: TRBJ2-5
d_call: TRBD2
v_call: TRBV6-2/TRBV6-3
cdr3_nt: TGTGCCAGAACCCCGGGACTAGCGGGCTCGTACCAAGAGACCCAGTACTTC
cdr3_aa: CARTPGLAGSYQETQYF

clone_size: many
j_call: TRBJ2-1
d_call: .
v_call: TRBV7-8
cdr3_nt: TGTGCCAGCAGCTTACTTGCCCGGAGGCAGACTGAGCAGTTCTTC
cdr3_aa: CASSLLARRQTEQFF

clone_size: .
j_call: TRBJ1-1
d_call: .
v_call: TRBV28
cdr3_nt: TGTGCCAGCAGTTCGGCGATCACTGAAGCTTTCTTT
cdr3_aa: CASSSAITEAFF

clone_size: many
j_call: TRBJ1-1
d_call: TRBD1
v_call: TRBV7-6
cdr3_nt: TGTGCCAGCAGGATCGGACAGGAGAACACTGAAGCTTTCTTT
cdr3_aa: CASRIGQENTEAFF

clone_size: few
j_call: TRBJ1-1
d_call: .
v_call: TRBV28
cdr3_nt: TGTGCCAGCAGTTTAACAGGAGTAGCTTTCTTT
cdr3_aa: CASSLTGVAFF

clone_size: few
j_call: TRBJ2-3
d_call: TRBD2
v_call: TRBV4-1
cdr3_nt: TGTGCCAGCAGCCAAGATCGGCCTAGCGGGAGGGGGACAGATACGCAGTATTTT
cdr3_aa: CASSQDRPSGRGTDTQYF

clone_size: .
j_call: TRBJ1-2
d_call: TRBD1
v_call: TRBV19
cdr3_nt: TGTGCCAGTAGTTGGGACAGGGGGCAACGTGGCTACACCTTC
cdr3_aa: CASSWDRGQRGYTF

clone_size: many
j_call: TRBJ2-2
d_call: .
v_call: TRBV7-2
cdr3_nt: TGTGCCAGCAGCTTAGTCCCCAGCTACGGGTTCGCGAACACCGGGGAGCTGTTTTTT
cdr3_aa: CASSLVPSYGFANTGELFF

clone_size: .
j_call: TRBJ2-5
d_call: .
v_call: TRBV5-1
cdr3_nt: TGCGCCAGCAGCTTGGGGGGTCAGATTCAAGAGACCCAGTACTTC
cdr3_aa: CASSLGGQIQETQYF

clone_size: .
j_call: TRBJ2-6
d_call: .
v_call: TRBV5-1
cdr3_nt: TGCGCCAGCAGCTCAACGACGGGAACTGGGGCCAACGTCCTGACTTTC
cdr3_aa: CASSSTTGTGANVLTF

clone_size: many
j_call: TRBJ2-2
d_call: .
v_call: TRBV12-3/TRBV12-4
cdr3_nt: TGTGCCAGCCAGAGAGCGAACACCGGGGAGCTGTTTTTT
cdr3_aa: CASQRANTGELFF

clone_size: once
j_call: TRBJ2-5
d_call: TRBD2
v_call: TRBV4-3
cdr3_nt: TGCGCCAGCAGCCAAGGGGGGGGGGGTTCTCAAGAGACCCAGTACTTC
cdr3_aa: CASSQGGGGSQETQYF

clone_size: .
j_call: TRBJ2-1
d_call: TRBD1
v_call: TRBV15
cdr3_nt: TGTGCCACCAGCAGAACTGACAGGGGAAGAGACAATGAGCAGTTCTTC
cdr3_aa: CATSRTDRGRDNEQFF

clone_size: .
j_call: TRBJ2-7
d_call: TRBD2
v_call: TRBV28
cdr3_nt: TGTGCCAGCAGTTCCCCGGGACTAGCGGGCACGATCCCCTACGAGCAGTACTTC
cdr3_aa: CASSSPGLAGTIPYEQYF

clone_size: few
j_call: TRBJ2-1
d_call: .
v_call: TRBV4-3
cdr3_nt: TGCGCCAGCAGCCAAGATAGGGGAACCAATGAGCAGTTCTTC
cdr3_aa: CASSQDRGTNEQFF

clone_size: .
j_call: TRBJ2-3
d_call: .
v_call: TRBV20-1
cdr3_nt: TGCAGTGTCAAAAAGTTCGCTCTAGTCACAGATACGCAGTATTTT
cdr3_aa: CSVKKFALVTDTQYF

clone_size: .
j_call: TRBJ1-4
d_call: .
v_call: TRBV29-1
cdr3_nt: TGCAGCGTGAATGGAGATGAAAAACTGTTTTTT
cdr3_aa: CSVNGDEKLFF

clone_size: once
j_call: TRBJ2-2
d_call: .
v_call: TRBV6-2/TRBV6-3
cdr3_nt: TGTGCCAGCAGTCAGCCCCAGGACTCCTCGAACACCGGGGAGCTGTTTTTT
cdr3_aa: CASSQPQDSSNTGELFF

clone_size: .
j_call: TRBJ2-7
d_call: .
v_call: TRBV5-5
cdr3_nt: TGTGCCAGCAGCTTGGTCGGGACTCACGAGCAGTACTTC
cdr3_aa: CASSLVGTHEQYF

clone_size: .
j_call: TRBJ1-3
d_call: .
v_call: TRBV7-2
cdr3_nt: TGTGCCAGCAGCCGAGACAGTGGCTTAGAAGGAAACACCATATATTTT
cdr3_aa: CASSRDSGLEGNTIYF

clone_size: many
j_call: TRBJ2-1
d_call: TRBD2
v_call: TRBV7-9
cdr3_nt: TGTGCCAGCAGCCAACTACTAGCGGGGAGGGAGCAGTTCTTC
cdr3_aa: CASSQLLAGREQFF

clone_size: .
j_call: TRBJ2-4
d_call: .
v_call: TRBV11-2
cdr3_nt: TGTGCCAGCAGCTTGCGGGGTTTAGCCAAAAACATTCAGTACTTC
cdr3_aa: CASSLRGLAKNIQYF

clone_size: .
j_call: TRBJ1-2
d_call: TRBD1
v_call: TRBV6-1
cdr3_nt: TGTGCCAGCAGACCGGGACAGGGGGTAGGCTATGGCTACACCTTC
cdr3_aa: CASRPGQGVGYGYTF

clone_size: few
j_call: TRBJ2-3
d_call: .
v_call: TRBV6-2/TRBV6-3
cdr3_nt: TGTGCCAGCAGTTACGGGCTCCTAAACACAGATACGCAGTATTTT
cdr3_aa: CASSYGLLNTDTQYF

clone_size: many
j_call: TRBJ2-3
d_call: .
v_call: TRBV7-2
cdr3_nt: TGTGCCAGCACAAGACTGGTTCGCTCAGATACGCAGTATTTT
cdr3_aa: CASTRLVRSDTQYF